A selection of T cell receptor beta chains follows, all from one sample in a study of T cells in Graves' hyperthyroidism and ophthalmopathy. TCRdb fed the multiplex PCR reads into MiXCR, producing one record per CDR3 protein. In the table there are some 150,000 distinct CDR3 sequences, around 21% of which are singletons. The source material was blood. These receptors all come from a woman aged 45 to 65 with Graves' hyperthyroidism that later progressed to Graves' ophthalmopathy. Each CDR3 is given with its conserved first and last residue. The D gene is left open where the match is weak. Size is stated for part of the rows, as once, few or many counts, or as a class when the clone is expanded.

many	TRBJ1-1	NA	TRBV28	CASRPEFTEAFF	TGTGCCAGCAGGCCGGAATTCACTGAAGCTTTCTTT
NA	TRBJ2-3	NA	TRBV6-1	CASSEMRRVGTDTQYF	TGTGCCAGCAGTGAAATGCGGAGGGTTGGCACAGATACGCAGTATTTT
few	TRBJ2-2	NA	TRBV2	CASSTHAGELFF	TGTGCCAGCAGTACACATGCCGGGGAGCTGTTTTTT
NA	TRBJ1-1	NA	TRBV6-1	CASSLAGSPEAFF	TGTGCCAGCAGTCTTGCAGGGTCCCCTGAAGCTTTCTTT
many	TRBJ2-7	TRBD2	TRBV27	CASSSSGRLYEQYF	TGTGCCAGCAGTTCTAGCGGGAGACTTTATGAGCAGTACTTC
many	TRBJ1-2	NA	TRBV28	CASSEGNGYTF	TGTGCCAGCAGTGAGGGGAACGGCTACACCTTC
few	TRBJ2-3	TRBD2	TRBV20-1	CSARDREGVRRVKADTQYF	TGCAGTGCTAGAGATCGGGAGGGAGTCAGGAGGGTAAAGGCAGATACGCAGTATTTT
many	TRBJ2-2	NA	TRBV6-1	CASSGSGGHGELFF	TGTGCCAGCAGCGGGAGTGGGGGTCATGGGGAGCTGTTTTTT
NA	TRBJ2-7	TRBD1	TRBV6-1	CAGSEKGQHYEQYF	TGTGCCGGCAGTGAAAAGGGACAGCACTACGAGCAGTACTTC
NA	TRBJ1-3	NA	TRBV11-3	CASSLGWLPGNTIYF	TGTGCCAGCAGCTTAGGCTGGCTACCTGGAAACACCATATATTTT
few	TRBJ2-7	NA	TRBV7-2	CASSRPGPYEQYF	TGTGCCAGCAGCCGTCCCGGGCCCTACGAGCAGTACTTC
NA	TRBJ1-1	TRBD1	TRBV28	CASRTGGLNTEAFF	TGTGCCAGCAGAACAGGGGGCCTGAACACTGAAGCTTTCTTT
NA	TRBJ2-7	NA	TRBV18	CASSLEVGEQYF	TGTGCCAGCTCACTGGAGGTCGGCGAGCAGTACTTC
NA	TRBJ2-7	TRBD2	TRBV29-1	CSVEIAGRDYEQYF	TGCAGCGTCGAAATAGCGGGTCGGGACTACGAGCAGTACTTC
many	TRBJ2-4	NA	TRBV12-3/TRBV12-4	CASSSQGTNIQYF	TGTGCCAGCAGTTCACAGGGAACGAACATTCAGTACTTC
many	TRBJ1-2	TRBD1	TRBV14	CASSLRTGLSYGYTF	TGTGCCAGCAGCCTACGGACAGGTCTCTCCTATGGCTACACCTTC
NA	TRBJ1-5	NA	TRBV12-3/TRBV12-4	CASSKLGQPQHF	TGTGCCAGCAGCAAATTAGGGCAGCCCCAGCATTTT
many	TRBJ2-3	NA	TRBV20-1	CSYQRADTQYF	TGCAGTTATCAGAGAGCAGATACGCAGTATTTT
NA	TRBJ2-3	TRBD2	TRBV7-8	CASSYSGGAGDTQYF	TGTGCCAGCAGCTATAGCGGGGGGGCCGGAGATACGCAGTATTTT
many	TRBJ2-1	NA	TRBV11-2	CASSSKDGSSYNEQFF	TGTGCCAGCAGCTCAAAGGACGGGAGCTCCTACAATGAGCAGTTCTTC
many	TRBJ2-1	TRBD2	TRBV7-2	CASSRYSGTPGNEQFF	TGTGCCAGCAGCCGATATAGCGGGACCCCCGGCAATGAGCAGTTCTTC
NA	TRBJ1-5	TRBD1	TRBV28	CASSIGYRGRSNQPQHF	TGTGCCAGTAGTATAGGGTACAGGGGGCGTAGCAATCAGCCCCAGCATTTT
many	TRBJ1-4	NA	TRBV11-2	CASSLGGEKLFF	TGTGCCAGCAGCTTGGGGGGGGAAAAACTGTTTTTT
NA	TRBJ2-1	NA	TRBV7-8	CASSLRGLSSLGSYNEQFF	TGTGCCAGCAGCTTACGCGGGTTGAGCTCCCTAGGGTCCTACAATGAGCAGTTCTTC
NA	TRBJ2-5	NA	TRBV27	CASSLGKRVGETQYF	TGTGCCAGCAGTTTAGGGAAGCGGGTGGGGGAGACCCAGTACTTC
NA	TRBJ1-2	NA	TRBV20-1	CSAVEGYGYTF	TGCAGTGCCGTAGAGGGTTATGGCTACACCTTC
few	TRBJ2-5	NA	TRBV5-1	CASSWGNVPGYETQYF	TGCGCCAGCAGCTGGGGTAACGTCCCGGGGTATGAGACCCAGTACTTC
few	TRBJ2-7	TRBD1	TRBV5-1	CASSLGSWDREYEQYF	TGCGCCAGCAGCTTGGGGTCCTGGGACAGGGAATACGAGCAGTACTTC
many	TRBJ1-1	TRBD1	TRBV28	CASLPRRLQGAPHEAFF	TGTGCCAGCCTCCCAAGAAGGCTTCAGGGGGCCCCCCATGAAGCTTTCTTT
once	TRBJ2-3	TRBD2	TRBV2	CASSEDPGLAGFTDTQYF	TGTGCCAGCAGTGAAGACCCTGGACTAGCGGGGTTCACAGATACGCAGTATTTT
NA	TRBJ2-4	TRBD2	TRBV5-6	CASSLNLRGTSGEVGLQAKNIQYF	TGTGCCAGCAGCTTGAATCTTAGGGGGACTAGCGGGGAAGTGGGGCTTCAGGCCAAAAACATTCAGTACTTC
few	TRBJ2-5	TRBD2	TRBV6-2/TRBV6-3	CASSYVAGEGETQYF	TGTGCCAGCAGTTACGTAGCGGGAGAGGGGGAGACCCAGTACTTC
many	TRBJ1-6	NA	TRBV30	CAWSQGRSPLHF	TGTGCCTGGAGTCAGGGCCGGTCACCCCTCCACTTT
NA	TRBJ1-5	NA	TRBV19	CASEGGNSNQPQHF	TGTGCCAGCGAGGGAGGGAATAGCAATCAGCCCCAGCATTTT
few	TRBJ2-5	NA	TRBV14	CASSQVLGFAETQYF	TGTGCCAGCAGCCAAGTTTTGGGATTCGCAGAGACCCAGTACTTC
many	TRBJ1-5	TRBD1	TRBV5-1	CASSLTGPNQPQHF	TGCGCCAGCAGCCTGACAGGGCCCAATCAGCCCCAGCATTTT
many	TRBJ2-2	TRBD2	TRBV3-1	CASRQRPSGSTGELFF	TGTGCCAGCAGGCAAAGACCTAGCGGGAGCACCGGGGAGCTGTTTTTT
once	TRBJ2-5	TRBD1	TRBV19	CASSVTGGAGTQYF	TGTGCCAGTAGTGTGACAGGGGGCGCAGGGACCCAGTACTTC
few	TRBJ1-2	NA	TRBV27	CASSLMGEGSGYTF	TGTGCCAGCAGTTTAATGGGGGAGGGATCTGGCTACACCTTC
NA	TRBJ2-3	TRBD2	TRBV4-1	CASSQSGPRAGAGDTQYF	TGCGCCAGCAGCCAAAGTGGCCCAAGGGCGGGAGCTGGAGATACGCAGTATTTT
many	TRBJ2-4	NA	TRBV27	CASSLFTGAKNIQYF	TGTGCCAGCAGTTTGTTCACAGGGGCCAAAAACATTCAGTACTTC
many	TRBJ2-2	NA	TRBV11-2	CASTGTWRTGELFF	TGTGCCAGCACCGGGACTTGGAGAACCGGGGAGCTGTTTTTT
NA	TRBJ2-2	TRBD2	TRBV18	CASSPRGLAGTGELFF	TGTGCCAGCTCACCACGGGGACTAGCGGGAACCGGGGAGCTGTTTTTT
many	TRBJ2-1	NA	TRBV3-1	CASSQGLGRGEFF	TGTGCCAGCAGCCAAGGCTTAGGGCGCGGGGAGTTCTTC
NA	TRBJ2-5	NA	TRBV7-9	CASSVSGTVETQYF	TGTGCCAGCAGCGTGAGCGGAACGGTGGAGACCCAGTACTTC
many	TRBJ2-1	NA	TRBV10-2	CASSESLVRGNEQFF	TGCGCCAGCAGTGAGTCTCTAGTAAGGGGTAATGAGCAGTTCTTC
NA	TRBJ1-6	TRBD1	TRBV6-5	CASSYSDRGRSSPLHF	TGTGCCAGCAGTTACTCGGACAGGGGGCGATCATCACCCCTCCACTTT
few	TRBJ2-1	NA	TRBV19	CASSGSSRGEQFF	TGTGCCAGTAGCGGGAGTTCCAGGGGTGAGCAGTTCTTC
many	TRBJ2-3	TRBD2	TRBV5-1	CASVLLTSGRTDTQYF	TGCGCCAGCGTCCTCCTAACTAGCGGGAGAACAGATACGCAGTATTTT
NA	TRBJ1-5	NA	TRBV19	CASSIAQTGLSQPQHF	TGTGCCAGTAGTATAGCCCAGACAGGTCTTAGTCAGCCCCAGCATTTT
few	TRBJ2-5	NA	TRBV29-1	CSVEGQETQYF	TGCAGCGTGGAGGGACAAGAGACCCAGTACTTC
NA	TRBJ2-1	NA	TRBV15	CATSRHPGLNNEQFF	TGTGCCACCAGCAGGCATCCGGGACTCAACAATGAGCAGTTCTTC
many	TRBJ2-3	TRBD2	TRBV11-1	CASSLWEGPPTDTQYF	TGTGCCAGCAGCTTATGGGAGGGACCCCCCACAGATACGCAGTATTTT